This T cell receptor beta chain was recorded in a study of cytomegalovirus exposure and HLA in healthy donors. This clone appeared a few times. Vbeta (60) and Jbeta (13) primers were used in the PCR. Measured with immunoSEQ multiplex PCR; TCRdb has only the in-frame clones, and not every one. Of approximately 150,000 clones detected, around 85% appear once; the ten largest clones hold about 2.2%. The CDR3 extends over 16 amino acids. V dropped 3 bases and J dropped 3 bases, with 17 bases sitting between them. CDR1 LGHNA and CDR2 YSLEER come from the germline V gene. The sample comprised PBMCs. The origin of this receptor is a male donor in good health and CMV-seronegative. The rearrangement uses TRBV4-3 and TRBJ1-1, with no clear D. The chain's CDR3 is CASSHKRGPGDTEAFF. The CDR3 DNA reads TGCGCCAGCAGCCACAAGAGAGGACCGGGAGACACTGAAGCTTTCTTT.